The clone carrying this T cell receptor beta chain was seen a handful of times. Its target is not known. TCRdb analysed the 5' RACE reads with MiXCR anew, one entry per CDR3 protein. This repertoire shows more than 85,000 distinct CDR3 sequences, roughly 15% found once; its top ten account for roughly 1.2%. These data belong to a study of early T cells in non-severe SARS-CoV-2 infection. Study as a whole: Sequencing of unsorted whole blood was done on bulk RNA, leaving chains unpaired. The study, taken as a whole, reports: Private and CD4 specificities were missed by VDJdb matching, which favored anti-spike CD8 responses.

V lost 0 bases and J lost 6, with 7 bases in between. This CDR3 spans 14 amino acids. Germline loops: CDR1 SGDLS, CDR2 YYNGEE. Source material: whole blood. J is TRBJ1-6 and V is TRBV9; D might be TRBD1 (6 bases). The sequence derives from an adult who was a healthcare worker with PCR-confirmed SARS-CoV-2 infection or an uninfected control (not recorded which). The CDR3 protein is CASSVAGVNSPLHF. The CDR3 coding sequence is TGTGCCAGCAGCGTAGCAGGGGTTAATTCACCCCTCCACTTT. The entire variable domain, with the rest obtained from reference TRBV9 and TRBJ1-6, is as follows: DSGVTQTPKHLITATGQRVTLRCSPRSGDLSVYWYQQSLDQGLQFLIQYYNGEERAKGNILERFSAQQFPDLHSELNLSSLELGDSALYFCASSVAGVNSPLHFGNGTRLTVT.